Shown below are 23 T cell receptor beta chains from a single sample sequenced in a study of blood T cell repertoires in COVID-19. Libraries were prepared by immunoSEQ multiplex PCR; TCRdb keeps only in-frame clonotypes and omits some of them. The table records under 65,000 clones, roughly 91% of them present only once. Sequencing input: peripheral blood. These receptors were taken from a human donor in a cohort sampled during active COVID-19.

DNA of the CDR3: TGCAGTGCTGTATTAGAGACCCAGTACTTC. It encodes CSAVLETQYF. This chain uses TRBV20-1 with TRBJ2-5; the D is unclear. This CDR3 region has 10 residues. V lost 5 bases and J lost 4, with 5 bases in between. Germline assignment: CDR1 DFQATT and CDR2 SNEGSKA (reference sequence).

The chain links TRBV18 to TRBJ1-4; 10 bases match TRBD1. Germline trimming cut 5 bases from V and 7 bases from J; bases unmatched to any gene: 4. The CDR3 runs 14 residues. In germline, CDR1 is KGHSH, CDR2 LQKENI. The CDR3 bases are TGTGCCAGCTCAAGTGGACAGGGGGGTGAAAAACTGTTTTTT. Translated, it gives CASSSGQGGEKLFF.

CDR3: CASSEIYSNQPQHF. The CDR3 region has the DNA TGTGCCAGCAGTGAGATCTATAGCAATCAGCCCCAGCATTTT. The rearrangement links TRBV6-4 to TRBJ1-5; D unclear. The V gene lost 3 bases and the J gene lost 0 bases, with 6 bases spanning the gap. From germline, CDR1 is MRHNA and CDR2 SNTAGT. The CDR3 length is 14 residues.

The chain uses TRBV6-5 and TRBJ2-2; D is unresolved. Trimming pared 6 bases from V and 4 bases from J, leaving 9 bases between. Looked up from germline, CDR1 is MNHEY and CDR2 is SVGAGI. The CDR3 has 13 residues. CDR3 amino acids: CASRKTATGELFF. The CDR3 DNA follows: TGTGCCAGCAGGAAAACAGCCACCGGGGAGCTGTTTTTT.

The chain couples TRBV28 to TRBJ2-7, with D perhaps TRBD1 (6 bases). CDR3 size: 15 residues. V was clipped by 5 bases and J by 6 bases, with 20 bases between them. From germline, CDR1 is MDHEN and CDR2 SYDVKM. CDR3 nucleotide sequence: TGTGCCAGCAGTCCAACAGGGATGGGGCTGCGCGAGCAGTACTTC. This translates into CASSPTGMGLREQYF.

The rearrangement joins TRBV7-3 to TRBJ2-2, with 9 nucleotides matching TRBD1. Losses at the gene ends were 3 bases for V and 5 bases for J; bases not matched to a gene: 13. Germline V gene lookup returns CDR1 SGHTA and CDR2 FQGTGA. The CDR3 is 18 amino acids. CDR3 sequence reads: CASSLQLFPGQGTGELFF. As DNA, the CDR3 is TGTGCCAGCAGCTTGCAACTGTTCCCGGGACAGGGAACCGGGGAGCTGTTTTTT.

This chain connects TRBV5-6 to TRBJ2-3, with TRBD2 as a possible D gene (7 bases). The CDR3 is made up of 14 amino acids. Germline-derived CDR1 and CDR2 are SGHDT and YYEEEE. V lost 2 bases and J lost 5, with 12 bases in between. The CDR3 here is CASSFPGGGDTQYF. As DNA, the CDR3 is TGTGCCAGCAGCTTTCCGGGGGGCGGAGATACGCAGTATTTT.

This clone has just one count. The chain uses TRBV6-6 and TRBJ2-2, with 8 bases aligning to TRBD2. The germline V gene has CDR1 MNHNY and CDR2 SVGAGI (reference sequence). Trimming at V came to 8 bases and at J to 4 bases, leaving 6 bases not matched to a gene. This CDR3 is 14 amino acids long. The CDR3 DNA reads TGTGCCAGCGGGGCGGGGGGTCCCACCGGGGAGCTGTTTTTT. Translating gives CASGAGGPTGELFF.

This rearrangement joins TRBV28 to TRBJ1-5; TRBD1 matches at 7 bases. Germline V gene lookup returns CDR1 MDHEN and CDR2 SYDVKM. CDR3 length: 15 amino acids. The trim removed 5 bases at V and 2 bases at J, leaving 6 bases unmatched. The CDR3 protein is CASSTRQGGNQPQHF. The CDR3 DNA is TGTGCCAGCAGTACCCGACAGGGTGGCAATCAGCCCCAGCATTTT.

The chain carries TRBV2 and TRBJ2-3; the D is unclear. The CDR3 covers 14 residues. Germline lookup yields CDR1 SNHLY and CDR2 FYNNEI. Trimming removed 4 bases at V and 6 bases at J, with 14 bases between. In nucleotides, the CDR3 is TGTGCCAGCAGTGTTGGTCAGGTGGTGGATACGCAGTATTTT. Residues: CASSVGQVVDTQYF.

The chain uses TRBV18 and TRBJ1-2, with 8 bases matching TRBD1. V dropped 3 bases and J dropped 4; count of bases not matched to a gene: 7. This CDR3 region has 15 residues. The germline V gene has CDR1 KGHSH and CDR2 LQKENI. The CDR3 nucleotides are TGTGCCAGCTCACCGGGACAGGAGATACTCTATGGCTACACCTTC. This translates into CASSPGQEILYGYTF.

The chain is built from TRBV27 and TRBJ2-7; 12 nucleotides agree with TRBD2. J was trimmed by 4 bases and V by 2 bases; bases with no gene match: 3. The CDR3 loop spans 15 amino acids. From germline, CDR1 is MNHEY and CDR2 SMNVEV (reference sequence). The CDR3 reads CASSLGTSGGYEQYF. CDR3 in DNA: TGTGCCAGCAGTTTAGGAACTAGCGGGGGGTACGAGCAGTACTTC.

This clone appeared a single time. The chain employs TRBV5-4 and TRBJ2-7; 8 positions agree with TRBD2. V was clipped by 5 bases and J by 6 bases; unmatched bases: 13. The germline V gene has CDR1 SGHNT and CDR2 YYREEE (reference sequence). The CDR3 spans 15 residues. This CDR3 reads CASRKDSGILAEQYF. In nucleotides, the CDR3 is TGTGCCAGCAGAAAAGATAGCGGGATATTAGCCGAGCAGTACTTC. The full variable domain, completed using reference TRBV5-4 and TRBJ2-7, is ETGVTQSPTHLIKTRGQQVTLRCSSQSGHNTVSWYQQALGQGPQFIFQYYREEENGRGNFPPRFSGLQFPNYSSELNVNALELDDSALYLCASRKDSGILAEQYFGPGTRLTVT.

The gene calls are TRBV7-2 and TRBJ2-1, with D unclear. The CDR3 length is 17 residues. The germline CDR1 and CDR2 sequences are SGHTA and FQGNSA. Trimming removed 1 base from V and 7 bases from J, with 20 bases in between. The CDR3 here is CASSLVSQLRTRNEQFF. CDR3 bases: TGTGCCAGCAGCTTAGTTAGTCAACTAAGAACCCGGAATGAGCAGTTCTTC. The complete variable domain, with remaining parts taken from reference TRBV7-2 and TRBJ2-1, reads GAGVSQSPSNKVTEKGKDVELRCDPISGHTALYWYRQSLGQGLEFLIYFQGNSAPDKSGLPSDRFSAERTGGSVSTLTIQRTQQEDSAVYLCASSLVSQLRTRNEQFFGPGTRLTVL.

This chain uses TRBV6-5 with TRBJ1-2; the match to TRBD1 covers 9 bases. Germline CDR1 and CDR2: MNHEY and SVGAGI. This CDR3 is 15 amino acids long. Germline trimming cut 6 bases from V and 4 bases from J; bases unmatched to any gene: 9. The CDR3 protein is CASRPTRQGGYGYTF. The CDR3 DNA follows: TGTGCCAGCAGACCGACCCGACAGGGGGGCTATGGCTACACCTTC.

This sequence joins TRBV12-3 or TRBV12-4 and TRBJ1-4; D gene uncertain. The CDR3 contains 11 residues. V lost 6 bases, J lost 11 bases, and 10 bases lay in between. CDR3 bases: TGTGCCAGCAGGTTGGGCGGGAAACTGTTTTTT. This sequence encodes CASRLGGKLFF.

V usage is TRBV6-5 and J usage is TRBJ1-1; a possible D gene is TRBD1 (5 bases). The CDR3 contains 15 residues. Germline CDR1 and CDR2: MNHEY and SVGAGI. V was shortened by 0 bases and J by 6 bases, with 14 bases between the two germline ends. CDR3 in DNA: TGTGCCAGCAGTTACTCTCGGGGGGGGTTGGCTGAAGCTTTCTTT. Translated, it gives CASSYSRGGLAEAFF.

The CDR3 coding sequence is TGTGCCAGCAGTTTGGTGCGGAGCACAGATACGCAGTATTTT. This sequence encodes CASSLVRSTDTQYF. V usage is TRBV6-5 and J usage is TRBJ2-3; no firm D call. Germline values: CDR1 MNHEY, CDR2 SVGAGI. V lost 4 bases and J lost 0, with 8 bases in between. The CDR3 runs 14 residues.

The genes are TRBV30 and TRBJ1-1; the D gene is possibly TRBD1 (5 bases). V lost 2 bases and J lost 6, with 22 bases in between. This CDR3 is built from 16 residues. Germline CDR1 is GTSNPN and CDR2 is SVGIG (reference sequence). The CDR3 coding sequence is TGTGCCTGGAGTCCTCGGGAGGGGAGTGTTTATCCTGAAGCTTTCTTT. As protein: CAWSPREGSVYPEAFF.

The chain is built from TRBV28 and TRBJ1-2; 11 nucleotides line up with TRBD1. From germline, CDR1 is MDHEN and CDR2 SYDVKM. The CDR3 runs to 14 residues. Trimming at V came to 8 bases and at J to 7 bases, leaving 9 bases not matched to a gene. As DNA, the CDR3 is TGTGCCAGCCTCTCCACGGACAGGGGGCCTGGCTACACCTTC. Translated, it gives CASLSTDRGPGYTF.

The chain uses TRBV20-1 and TRBJ2-3; no clear D gene. The CDR3 extends over 11 amino acids. Germline-derived CDR1 and CDR2 are DFQATT and SNEGSKA (reference sequence). The CDR3 DNA reads TGCAGGGCTGGGCGCACAGATACGCAGTATTTT. Translation gives CRAGRTDTQYF.

V is TRBV7-8 and J is TRBJ1-1, with TRBD1 identical over 9 bases. Germline CDR1 and CDR2: SGHVS and FQNEAQ. This CDR3 contains 18 residues. The J segment lost 6 bases and the V segment lost 3 bases, leaving 17 bases of the junction unmatched. CDR3: CASSFMGGTGKRWAEAFF. CDR3 coding DNA: TGTGCCAGCAGCTTCATGGGCGGGACAGGGAAGAGGTGGGCTGAAGCTTTCTTT.

The chain couples TRBV4-1 to TRBJ2-7; 12 nucleotides match TRBD2. Germline V gene sequence: CDR1 MGHRA, CDR2 YSYEKL. This CDR3 is built from 16 residues. The V segment lost 4 bases and the J segment 3 bases; nucleotides outside the gene matches: 7. This CDR3 reads CASSPRASGGVYEQYF. The CDR3 bases are TGCGCCAGCAGCCCGAGGGCTAGCGGGGGGGTCTACGAGCAGTACTTC.